Listed here are 27 T cell receptor beta chains from one sample, sequenced in a study of blood T cell repertoires in COVID-19. The assay was immunoSEQ multiplex PCR, and TCRdb's table has in-frame clones only and misses some. The data contain around 60,000 clones, 80% to 90% of them singletons. The specimen was peripheral blood. These receptors all stem from a man aged 35-49 years with acute or convalescent COVID-19.

The chain couples TRBV10-2 to TRBJ1-1, with 9 bases aligning to TRBD1. The CDR3 is made up of 13 amino acids. CDR1 is WSHSY, CDR2 SAAADI, per germline. V shed 7 bases and J 5 bases; nucleotides not matched to a gene: 5. This chain's CDR3 is CASILQGATEAFF. The CDR3 nucleotides are TGCGCCAGCATTTTACAGGGGGCGACTGAAGCTTTCTTT.

The genes are TRBV9 and TRBJ2-7; 9 nucleotides match TRBD2. Trimming at V came to 6 bases and at J to 3 bases, leaving 10 bases not matched to a gene. The CDR3 extends over 15 amino acids. Germline CDR1 is SGDLS and CDR2 is YYNGEE. DNA of the CDR3: TGTGCCAGCACCGGCGGAGCGGGGGGCCTCTACGAGCAGTACTTC. Translated, it gives CASTGGAGGLYEQYF.

The chain joins TRBV11-3 to TRBJ2-3; 8 bases agree with TRBD2. After removal of 4 bases from V and 3 bases from J, the junction contained 3 bases not matched to a gene. Germline CDR1 SGHNT, CDR2 YENEEA. This CDR3 is 14 amino acids long. In DNA, the CDR3 is TGTGCCAGCAGCTACGGGGGGGCTACAGATACGCAGTATTTT. It is translated as CASSYGGATDTQYF.

In this sample, this clone turned up a few times. The rearrangement joins TRBV4-1 to TRBJ2-7; 9 bases map to TRBD1. The CDR3 is 15 residues long. Germline CDR1 reads MGHRA; CDR2 reads YSYEKL. With 3 bases clipped from V and 4 bases from J, the junction kept 7 bases outside the gene matches. CDR3 sequence (DNA): TGCGCCAGCAGCCATTGGGGCGACAGGGGGTACGAGCAGTACTTC. Encoded protein: CASSHWGDRGYEQYF.

The V call is TRBV4-1, the J call TRBJ2-5; the D gene is possibly TRBD1 (5 bases). The CDR3 runs 15 residues. The germline V and J ends were trimmed by 1 base and 5 bases, with 14 bases remaining between them. Germline CDR1 and CDR2: MGHRA and YSYEKL. CDR3 protein: CASSQGWQGRETQYF. For the CDR3, the DNA is TGCGCCAGCAGCCAAGGCTGGCAGGGTAGGGAGACCCAGTACTTC.

The chain employs TRBV24-1 and TRBJ1-4, with D possibly matching TRBD1 (5 bases). V shed 2 bases and J shed 2 bases, with 14 bases lying between them. The CDR3 extends over 17 amino acids. CDR1 and CDR2 from the germline V gene are KGHDR and SFDVKD. In DNA, the CDR3 is TGTGCCACCAGTGATTCCGCGGGAGGGGCGACTAATGAAAAACTGTTTTTT. It yields the protein CATSDSAGGATNEKLFF.

This clone appeared a single time. The V call is TRBV5-4, the J call TRBJ1-2; D is uncertain. Germline V gene lookup returns CDR1 SGHNT and CDR2 YYREEE (reference sequence). V was cut by 3 bases and J by 5 bases, with 23 bases left in between. The CDR3 totals 17 residues. Here the CDR3 reads CASSSPRGDGITYGYTF. The DNA for the CDR3 is TGTGCCAGCAGCTCCCCCCGGGGTGATGGGATAACTTATGGCTACACCTTC.

In its sample, this clone was seen once. The chain carries TRBV2 and TRBJ1-1; the D gene is possibly TRBD1 (5 bases). Germline V gene data show CDR1 as SNHLY and CDR2 as FYNNEI. This CDR3 contains 14 residues. Trimming stripped 5 bases from V and 2 bases from J, with 12 bases between. In nucleotides, the CDR3 is TGTGCCAGCAGTCTGGACAATCTAAACACTGAAGCTTTCTTT. It codes for CASSLDNLNTEAFF. Full variable domain (missing parts from reference TRBV2 and TRBJ1-1): EPEVTQTPSHQVTQMGQEVILRCVPISNHLYFYWYRQILGQKVEFLVSFYNNEISEKSEIFDDQFSVERPDGSNFTLKIRSTKLEDSAMYFCASSLDNLNTEAFFGQGTRLTVV.

V usage is TRBV6-1 and J usage is TRBJ1-5; possibly TRBD1 for D (5 bases). The CDR3 has 15 amino acids. CDR1 and CDR2 from the germline V gene are MNHNS and SASEGT. V shed 3 bases and J shed 9 bases, with 18 bases lying between them. This chain's CDR3 is CASSDTRRAGGPQHF. For the CDR3, the DNA is TGTGCCAGCAGTGACACTCGCAGGGCCGGCGGGCCCCAGCATTTT.

The chain is built from TRBV5-1 and TRBJ2-5; 14 bases agree with TRBD2. The CDR3 contains 21 residues. Trimming took 4 bases from V and 3 from J; bases not matched to a gene: 20. Germline V lookup: CDR1 SGHRS, CDR2 YFSETQ. The CDR3 DNA sequence: TGCGCCAGCAGCCCGTCAGAATTAAATGTGGGACTAGCGGGGGCCGAAGAGACCCAGTACTTC. It specifies CASSPSELNVGLAGAEETQYF.

This clone has a handful of counts. The gene calls are TRBV6-5 and TRBJ1-2; TRBD1 matches 11 bases. Germline lookup yields CDR1 MNHEY and CDR2 SVGAGI. The CDR3 covers 16 residues. Trimming took 0 bases from V and 7 from J; bases not matched to a gene: 7. The DNA of the CDR3 is TGTGCCAGCAGTTACTCGGGGGGACAGGGGGTAGTTGGCTACACCTTC. Its translation: CASSYSGGQGVVGYTF.

The CDR3 region is CASSQFWTSESYEQYF. In nucleotides, the CDR3 is TGTGCCAGCAGCCAATTTTGGACTAGCGAGTCCTACGAGCAGTACTTC. The chain uses TRBV5-6 and TRBJ2-7; 9 bases match TRBD2. The CDR3 sequence is 16 residues long. CDR1 is SGHDT and CDR2 is YYEEEE in the germline V gene. Losses at the gene ends were 4 bases for V and 1 base for J; bases not matched to a gene: 9.

This clone was seen only once. The chain uses TRBV28 and TRBJ1-2, with TRBD1 as a possible D gene (5 bases). V gave up 8 bases and J gave up 5 bases, with 24 bases separating them. Germline CDR1 MDHEN, CDR2 SYDVKM. CDR3 length equals 16 residues. The CDR3 region has the DNA TGTGCCAGCGTTGGTATGGGCCCCGGGGGAATTTATGGCTACACCTTC. This encodes CASVGMGPGGIYGYTF.

This clone was picked up one time. The chain carries TRBV4-2 and TRBJ2-7, with TRBD1 matching 9 bases. Germline V gene data show CDR1 as LGHNA and CDR2 as YNFKEQ. The CDR3 has 15 residues. Trimming took 8 bases from V and 5 from J; bases not matched to a gene: 13. In DNA, the CDR3 is TGTGCCAGCCGACCGGGACAGGGTTCTTCCAACGAGCAGTACTTC. Its protein is CASRPGQGSSNEQYF.

This rearrangement joins TRBV4-1 to TRBJ1-2; 11 bases map to TRBD1. Trimming cost V 0 bases and J 4 bases; bases outside gene matches: 1. This CDR3 region has 15 residues. Per the germline V gene, CDR1 is MGHRA and CDR2 is YSYEKL. This CDR3 reads CASSQEGQGVYGYTF. The CDR3 bases are TGCGCCAGCAGCCAAGAGGGACAGGGGGTCTATGGCTACACCTTC.

This chain links TRBV9 with TRBJ1-1, with 7 bases lining up with TRBD1. The germline V gene has CDR1 SGDLS and CDR2 YYNGEE. V was pared by 4 bases and J by 6 bases, with 9 bases of the junction left unmatched. The CDR3 totals 14 residues. The CDR3 DNA sequence: TGTGCCAGCAGCCGAGCCCTCGGACAGGCTGAAGCTTTCTTT. It yields the protein CASSRALGQAEAFF.

The sample holds one count of this clone. The rearrangement joins TRBV14 to TRBJ1-1; TRBD1 agrees at 7 bases. CDR3 length: 12 amino acids. Germline-derived CDR1 and CDR2 are SGHDN and FVKESK. The trim removed 1 base at V and 11 bases at J, leaving 4 bases unmatched. In DNA form, the CDR3 reads TGTGCCAGCAGCCAAGTGAGGGGGCCGGCTTTCTTT. Translating it yields CASSQVRGPAFF.

The chain is built from TRBV30 and TRBJ2-1, with 7 bases lining up with TRBD1. The CDR3 is 14 residues long. The germline gives CDR1 GTSNPN, CDR2 SVGIG (reference sequence). The V segment lost 0 bases and the J segment 5 bases; nucleotides outside the gene matches: 4. CDR3 residues: CAWSVKGANNEQFF. CDR3 DNA sequence: TGTGCCTGGAGTGTAAAGGGGGCCAACAATGAGCAGTTCTTC.

CDR3 in DNA: TGTGCCATCAGTGCCCCAGCGGGGACTCACGAGCAGTTCTTC. Protein sequence: CAISAPAGTHEQFF. This chain links TRBV10-3 with TRBJ2-1; the match to TRBD2 covers 7 bases. V lost 4 bases and J lost 10; bases outside the gene matches: 10. In germline, CDR1 is ENHRY, CDR2 SYGVKD. This CDR3 region has 14 residues.

The chain combines TRBV12-5 with TRBJ2-7, with 7 bases lining up with TRBD1. V was pared by 4 bases and J by 6 bases, with 6 bases of the junction left unmatched. This CDR3 has 13 amino acids. Germline V CDR1 and CDR2: LGHNT, FRNRAP. The CDR3, as DNA: TGTGCTAGTGGTTCACATACAGGGGTCGAGCAGTACTTC. Encoded protein: CASGSHTGVEQYF.

The chain carries TRBV4-1 and TRBJ2-7, with a weak D call TRBD2 (5 bases). The CDR3 is 13 residues long. CDR1 is MGHRA, CDR2 YSYEKL, per germline. V dropped 4 bases and J dropped 3 bases, with 10 bases sitting between them. The CDR3 DNA sequence: TGCGCCAGCAGCCCTGAGGGTAACTACGAGCAGTACTTC. It encodes CASSPEGNYEQYF.

The chain's CDR3 is CASTTRGGTKDYGYTF. CDR3 DNA sequence: TGTGCCAGTACCACCCGCGGGGGTACAAAAGACTATGGCTACACCTTC. The chain links TRBV19 to TRBJ1-2, with TRBD1 as a possible D gene (5 bases). V was cut by 7 bases and J by 3 bases, with 21 bases left in between. Germline values: CDR1 LNHDA, CDR2 SQIVND (reference sequence). CDR3 length equals 16 residues.

V usage is TRBV3-1 (or the pseudogene TRBV3-2) and J usage is TRBJ2-2; the match to TRBD2 covers 9 bases. The V gene end was trimmed by 0 bases and the J gene end by 6 bases; junction bases not matched to a gene: 8. This CDR3 comprises 17 residues. From germline, CDR1 is LGHDT and CDR2 YNNKEL (reference sequence). This CDR3 reads CASSQDPAGGSPGELFF. Written as DNA, the CDR3 is TGTGCCAGCAGCCAAGATCCGGCGGGGGGGAGTCCCGGGGAGCTGTTTTTT.

The rearrangement links TRBV11-2 to TRBJ1-2; D might be TRBD1 (5 bases). The CDR3 covers 13 residues. V was pared by 5 bases and J by 7 bases, with 14 bases between. Looked up from germline, CDR1 is SGHAT and CDR2 is FQNNGV. Here the CDR3 reads CASSLDSLLGYTF. The CDR3 nucleotides are TGTGCCAGCAGCCTCGACAGCCTGCTTGGCTACACCTTC.

The gene calls are TRBV7-3 and TRBJ2-2; 11 nucleotides line up with TRBD2. Germline V gene data show CDR1 as SGHTA and CDR2 as FQGTGA. J gave up 5 bases and V 5 bases, and 7 bases lay outside the gene matches. This CDR3 has 16 residues. The CDR3 region has the DNA TGTGCCAGCAGCCCCTTAGCGGGGGGGCCGACCGGGGAGCTGTTTTTT. It yields the protein CASSPLAGGPTGELFF.

The chain combines TRBV30 with TRBJ1-3, with D perhaps matching TRBD1 (5 bases). This CDR3 has 14 amino acids. CDR1 and CDR2 (germline): GTSNPN, SVGIG (reference sequence). With 4 bases removed from V and 8 bases from J, the gap between germline ends came to 18 bases. The CDR3 sequence is CAWIIRAGVDTIYF. The CDR3 nucleotides read TGTGCCTGGATCATCAGGGCCGGAGTAGACACCATATATTTT.

The sample holds one count of this clone. V usage is TRBV2 and J usage is TRBJ1-5, with TRBD1 matching over 12 bases. The trim removed 3 bases at V and 6 bases at J, leaving 6 bases unmatched. There are 16 residues in the CDR3. Germline V gene lookup returns CDR1 SNHLY and CDR2 FYNNEI. The CDR3 DNA reads as TGTGCCAGCAGTGAGGGGACAGGGGGCAAAAGTCAGCCCCAGCATTTT. This gives the protein CASSEGTGGKSQPQHF.